This T cell receptor (beta chain) stems from a study of response to subunit inactivated influenza vaccine. Study-wide findings and caveats: It was suggested by the authors that few new T cells are recruited by each seasonal influenza vaccination.

In its sample, this clonotype was seen a few times. Its antigen is undetermined. Germline V gene data show CDR1 as LGHNA and CDR2 as YNFKEQ. With V trimmed by 1 base and J by 2 bases, 11 bases remained unmatched. This CDR3 comprises 19 residues. TCRdb ran MiXCR on the RT-PCR reads and lists one entry per CDR3 protein. The sample holds 560,000 or so distinct CDR3 sequences; about 8% are singletons and the top ten take 10% to 15%. This specimen consisted of PBMCs from blood, obtained 23 to 25 months after vaccination. J is TRBJ2-3 and V is TRBV4-2; 11 bases map to TRBD2. The receptor's source is a man aged 50 to 75 who received an inactivated influenza vaccine. The CDR3 reads CASSQGMASGLAVTDTQYF. The CDR3 region has the DNA TGTGCCAGCAGCCAAGGGATGGCGTCGGGACTAGCGGTCACAGATACGCAGTATTTT.